This T cell receptor (beta chain) was documented in a study of graft-versus-host responses after intestinal transplantation. In germline, CDR1 is MNHEY, CDR2 SMNVEV (reference sequence). This CDR3 is 16 amino acids long. Note on this clone: Its target is unknown. At one of its ends the junction is not consistent with the germline gene, which may arise from a read error.

Data came from immunoSEQ multiplex PCR; TCRdb stores just in-frame clones and leaves some out. In the table there are roughly 39,000 clones, roughly 95% of which are singletons. The rearrangement uses TRBV27 and TRBJ2-7; TRBD1 or TRBD2 may be the D gene (6 bases each). The sample consisted of unstimulated CD8+ T cells sorted from spleen or lymph node cells, taken before transplant. The origin of this receptor is a human donor who was the organ donor for an intestinal transplant. CDR3: CASSLSTGGHSYEQHF. For the CDR3, the DNA is TGTGCCAGCAGTTTATCGACTGGGGGGCACTCCTACGAGCAGCACTTC.